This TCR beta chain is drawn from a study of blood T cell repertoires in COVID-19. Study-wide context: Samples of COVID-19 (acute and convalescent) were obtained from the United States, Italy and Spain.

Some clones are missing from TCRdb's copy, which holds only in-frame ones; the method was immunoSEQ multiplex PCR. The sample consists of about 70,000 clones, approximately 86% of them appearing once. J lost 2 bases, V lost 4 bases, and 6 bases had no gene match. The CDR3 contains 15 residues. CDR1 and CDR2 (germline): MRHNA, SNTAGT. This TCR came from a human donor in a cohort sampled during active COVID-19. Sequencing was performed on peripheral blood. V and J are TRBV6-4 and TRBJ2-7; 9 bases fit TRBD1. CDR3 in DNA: TGTGCCAGCAGTGTCTCGACAGGGGGGACCTACGAGCAGTACTTC. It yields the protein CASSVSTGGTYEQYF.